The clone carrying this TCR beta chain appeared a few times. The assay was immunoSEQ multiplex PCR, and TCRdb's table has in-frame clones only and misses some. The sample yields approximately 300,000 clones, around 87% seen once. This specimen comes from a study of blood T cell repertoires in COVID-19. As for the study in general: From the United States, Italy and Spain came samples of acute and convalescent COVID-19. PBMCs, B-cell-depleted T cells, or T cells provided the cDNA or gDNA that made up the material.

CDR1 is SGHTA and CDR2 is FQGNSA in the germline V gene. There are 15 residues in the CDR3. The ends were cut back, 4 bases at V and 7 bases at J, with 14 bases in the middle. Participants, 18 to 89 years old, spanned 25 or so US areas. Recovered status applied to Cohort 3 donors who had two consecutive negative PCRs. It also applied to those with clearance or with symptom resolution. The receptor was isolated from a young woman who had recovered from COVID-19. Sequenced sample: PBMCs or T cells enriched from blood (not recorded which). V gene TRBV7-2 combines with J gene TRBJ1-6; possibly TRBD1 for D (5 bases). The CDR3, as DNA: TGTGCCAGCAGCTACTTGGGCAGGGCCAATTCACCCCTCCACTTT. Amino acids: CASSYLGRANSPLHF.